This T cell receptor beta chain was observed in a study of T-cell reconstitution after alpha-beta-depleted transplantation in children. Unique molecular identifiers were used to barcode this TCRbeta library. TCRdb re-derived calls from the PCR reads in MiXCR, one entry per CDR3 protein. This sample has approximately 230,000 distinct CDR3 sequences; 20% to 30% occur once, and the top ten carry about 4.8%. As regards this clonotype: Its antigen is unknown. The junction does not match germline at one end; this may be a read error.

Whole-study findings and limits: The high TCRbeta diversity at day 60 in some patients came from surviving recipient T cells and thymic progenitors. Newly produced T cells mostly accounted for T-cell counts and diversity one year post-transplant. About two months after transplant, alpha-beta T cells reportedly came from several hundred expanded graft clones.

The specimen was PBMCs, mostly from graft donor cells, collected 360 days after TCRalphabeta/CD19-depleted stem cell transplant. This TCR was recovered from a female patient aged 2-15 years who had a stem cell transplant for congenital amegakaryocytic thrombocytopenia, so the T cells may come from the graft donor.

The CDR3 nucleotides are TGTGCCAGCAGCTTGGCGGGACTAGCGTCGGATGAGAAGTTCTTC. Translation gives CASSLAGLASDEKFF. This chain uses TRBV5-6 with TRBJ2-1; TRBD2 matches 10 bases. The CDR3 totals 15 residues. CDR1 is SGHDT, CDR2 YYEEEE, per germline.